Shown below are 21 T cell receptor beta chains from a single sample sequenced in a study of cytomegalovirus exposure and HLA in healthy donors. PCR amplification relied on 60 Vbeta primers (plus 13 Jbeta primers). Produced via immunoSEQ multiplex PCR; TCRdb's table is partial and in-frame only. The sample lists around 180,000 clones; 75% to 90% were seen once. The specimen was PBMCs. The receptors originated from a man younger than 45 in good health and CMV-seropositive.

The V call is TRBV6-1, the J call TRBJ2-2, with D maybe TRBD2 (7 bases). Germline V CDR1 and CDR2: MNHNS, SASEGT. Trimming pared 2 bases from V and 6 bases from J, leaving 10 bases between. This CDR3 spans 14 amino acids. CDR3 loop: CASSERGGPGELFF. In DNA, the CDR3 is TGTGCCAGCAGTGAAAGGGGGGGCCCCGGGGAGCTGTTTTTT.

The CDR3 sequence is CASSLEGQGYNGYTF. The CDR3 DNA sequence: TGTGCCAGCAGCTTGGAGGGACAGGGGTATAATGGCTACACCTTC. The chain combines TRBV5-6 with TRBJ1-2; TRBD1 agrees at 10 bases. The CDR3 is 15 residues long. V shed 0 bases, J shed 6 bases, and the junction held 5 bases outside the gene matches. Germline assignment: CDR1 SGHDT and CDR2 YYEEEE. The variable domain in full, with the rest retrieved from reference TRBV5-6 and TRBJ1-2, is DAGVTQSPTHLIKTRGQQVTLRCSPKSGHDTVSWYQQALGQGPQFIFQYYEEEERQRGNFPDRFSGHQFPNYSSELNVNALLLGDSALYLCASSLEGQGYNGYTFGSGTRLTVV.

In this sample, this clone turned up a few times. The chain employs TRBV7-9 and TRBJ2-7, with 8 bases matching TRBD1. Germline values: CDR1 SEHNR, CDR2 FQNEAQ (reference sequence). V was pared by 3 bases and J by 2 bases, with 3 bases of the junction left unmatched. The CDR3 is 14 amino acids. CDR3 amino acids: CASSLRTGTYEQYF. The DNA for the CDR3 is TGTGCCAGCAGCTTGCGGACAGGGACCTACGAGCAGTACTTC.

The chain uses TRBV6-5 and TRBJ1-1; no clear D. Germline CDR1 is MNHEY and CDR2 is SVGAGI. The V end was cut by 6 bases, the J end by 8 bases, with 10 bases between. The CDR3 sequence is 11 residues long. CDR3 DNA: TGTGCCAGCAGCCGACCGGGAGAAGCTTTCTTT. Protein: CASSRPGEAFF.

This clone was seen once. The rearrangement links TRBV11-2 to TRBJ2-2; no clear D gene. The V gene's germline CDR1 is SGHAT and CDR2 FQNNGV. V dropped 1 base and J dropped 4 bases, with 13 bases sitting between them. The CDR3 runs to 16 residues. The CDR3 protein is CASSLGFRRVTGELFF. In DNA form, the CDR3 reads TGTGCCAGCAGCTTAGGTTTTCGCCGCGTCACCGGGGAGCTGTTTTTT.

The rearrangement links TRBV6-5 to TRBJ2-7, with 9 bases lining up with TRBD2. The germline V gene has CDR1 MNHEY and CDR2 SVGAGI. This CDR3 has 14 amino acids. V lost 9 bases and J lost 2; bases outside the gene matches: 8. The CDR3 spells CARRQGGRAYEQYF. The CDR3, as DNA: TGTGCCAGGAGACAGGGCGGGAGGGCCTACGAGCAGTACTTC.

J is TRBJ1-1 and V is TRBV11-3; 7 bases are shared with TRBD1. This CDR3 is 15 amino acids long. V lost 0 bases and J lost 5; bases outside the gene matches: 6. Germline V gene data show CDR1 as SGHNT and CDR2 as YENEEA. This CDR3 reads CASSLDAGGRTEAFF. CDR3 DNA: TGTGCCAGCAGCTTAGACGCAGGGGGTAGAACTGAAGCTTTCTTT.

The chain is built from TRBV5-1 and TRBJ2-3; TRBD2 aligns across 7 bases. This CDR3 has 14 residues. Germline V gene sequence: CDR1 SGHRS, CDR2 YFSETQ. V lost 4 bases, J lost 5 bases, and 7 bases stayed unmatched. The CDR3 sequence is CASSIAGAIDTQYF. The CDR3 DNA follows: TGCGCCAGCAGCATAGCGGGTGCTATAGATACGCAGTATTTT.

This chain connects TRBV7-2 to TRBJ2-3; TRBD2 agrees at 8 bases. Germline V lookup: CDR1 SGHTA, CDR2 FQGNSA. V was clipped by 1 base and J by 6 bases; unmatched bases: 6. The CDR3 is made up of 15 amino acids. The CDR3 region has the DNA TGTGCCAGCAGCTTAGTCGGACTAGCTGGGGATACGCAGTATTTT. Amino acids: CASSLVGLAGDTQYF.

The V call is TRBV13, the J call TRBJ2-1; 8 nucleotides line up with TRBD2. The germline V gene encodes CDR1 PRHDT and CDR2 FYEKMQ (reference sequence). The CDR3 sequence is 16 residues long. The V and J ends lost 5 bases and 0 bases, in that order; junction bases with no gene match: 6. CDR3 region: CASSGIAGRSYNEQFF. The DNA for the CDR3 is TGTGCCAGCAGCGGCATAGCGGGGCGCTCCTACAATGAGCAGTTCTTC.

The gene calls are TRBV9 and TRBJ1-5; D perhaps matches TRBD1 (6 bases). CDR1 is SGDLS, CDR2 YYNGEE, per germline. The CDR3 consists of 15 residues. V lost 5 bases and J lost 8, with 20 bases in between. CDR3 nucleotides: TGTGCCAGCAGTGGGGGCCCCGCCAAATTTGAGCCCCAGCATTTT. This encodes CASSGGPAKFEPQHF.

The rearrangement joins TRBV5-1 to TRBJ1-5; no firm D call. This CDR3 has 14 residues. Germline values: CDR1 SGHRS, CDR2 YFSETQ. Trimming removed 4 bases from V and 4 bases from J, with 12 bases in between. The CDR3 nucleotides read TGCGCCAGCAGCGCGGGAGCTGGGAATCAGCCCCAGCATTTT. The encoded protein is CASSAGAGNQPQHF.

V gene TRBV6-1 combines with J gene TRBJ2-2; no clear D gene. Germline-derived CDR1 and CDR2 are MNHNS and SASEGT. The V and J ends lost 2 bases and 4 bases respectively, with 14 bases between them. The CDR3 is 16 residues long. CDR3 region: CASSESLKSTTGELFF. DNA for the CDR3: TGTGCCAGCAGTGAAAGCCTCAAATCCACCACCGGGGAGCTGTTTTTT.

The chain links TRBV6-1 to TRBJ2-7, with 10 nucleotides matching TRBD2. The V and J ends lost 6 bases and 4 bases, in that order; junction bases with no gene match: 6. Germline V gene data show CDR1 as MNHNS and CDR2 as SASEGT. The CDR3 runs 14 residues. The CDR3 is CASRMIAGGYEQYF. Here the CDR3 DNA reads TGTGCCAGCAGAATGATAGCGGGAGGTTACGAGCAGTACTTC.

The rearrangement links TRBV19 to TRBJ2-7; 7 bases line up with TRBD2. This CDR3 spans 16 amino acids. Germline values: CDR1 LNHDA, CDR2 SQIVND (reference sequence). Losses at the gene ends were 2 bases for V and 2 bases for J; bases not matched to a gene: 9. CDR3: CASSIHGGTLPYEQYF. CDR3 nucleotide sequence: TGTGCCAGTAGTATACACGGGGGGACTTTGCCCTACGAGCAGTACTTC.

V gene TRBV15 combines with J gene TRBJ2-5; D may be TRBD1 (5 bases). Between the trimmed V and J ends, which lost 0 bases and 11 bases, there was a span of 19 bases. Germline values: CDR1 LNHNV, CDR2 YYDKDF (reference sequence). This CDR3 comprises 15 residues. The CDR3 coding sequence is TGTGCCACCAGCAGAGAGACAGCCTCCTTAGGTGAGCAGTACTTC. Its translation: CATSRETASLGEQYF.

This clone was seen more than once but under ten times. The gene calls are TRBV10-3 and TRBJ2-7; tentatively, D is TRBD2 (6 bases). The CDR3 is 13 amino acids. V was shortened by 0 bases and J by 5 bases, with 8 bases between the two germline ends. The germline CDR1 and CDR2 sequences are ENHRY and SYGVKD. CDR3 protein: CAISESVADEQYF. The CDR3 coding sequence is TGTGCCATCAGTGAGTCGGTAGCGGACGAGCAGTACTTC.

This chain joins TRBV6-1 and TRBJ2-3, with 10 bases lining up with TRBD2. CDR1 is MNHNS and CDR2 is SASEGT in the germline V gene. Trimming cost V 1 base and J 3 bases; bases outside gene matches: 7. CDR3 length equals 17 residues. This chain's CDR3 is CASSEVGTSESTDTQYF. The CDR3 DNA reads as TGTGCCAGCAGTGAAGTCGGGACTAGCGAGTCAACAGATACGCAGTATTTT.

There are a few counts of this clone. The chain joins TRBV10-3 to TRBJ1-4, with 7 bases aligning to TRBD1. This CDR3 region has 15 residues. V was pared by 6 bases and J by 7 bases, with 11 bases of the junction left unmatched. CDR1 ENHRY and CDR2 SYGVKD come from the germline V gene. CDR3 in amino acids: CAISAGDRPGEKLFF. DNA for the CDR3: TGTGCCATCAGCGCAGGGGACAGACCTGGTGAAAAACTGTTTTTT.

This clone showed up just once. This chain's CDR3 is CASSRLGSGANVLTF. CDR3 coding DNA: TGCGCCAGCAGCCGACTCGGTTCTGGGGCCAACGTCCTGACTTTC. This chain links TRBV4-1 with TRBJ2-6; D unclear. The CDR3 is 15 residues long. The ends were cut back, 4 bases at V and 1 base at J, with 8 bases in the middle. CDR1 and CDR2 from the germline V gene are MGHRA and YSYEKL.

This chain connects TRBV19 to TRBJ2-7; D uncertain. CDR3 length: 15 residues. Germline values: CDR1 LNHDA, CDR2 SQIVND (reference sequence). Trimming took 1 base from V and 5 from J, leaving 15 bases between them. DNA for the CDR3: TGTGCCAGTAGTATAGCTTCAGGCCTAAGTGACGAGCAGTACTTC. Amino acid sequence: CASSIASGLSDEQYF.